This TCR beta chain was captured in a study of blood T cell repertoires in COVID-19. Sequenced by immunoSEQ multiplex PCR; TCRdb stores in-frame clones only, minus some. The sample gives under 90,000 clones, 80% to 85% of which show up once; approximately 15% is in the top ten. CDR1 is ENHRY, CDR2 SYGVKD, per germline. The CDR3 sequence is 14 residues long. Trimming pared 3 bases from V and 5 bases from J, leaving 13 bases between. The genes are TRBV10-3 and TRBJ2-5, with D perhaps matching TRBD2 (5 bases). Material for sequencing was peripheral blood. This TCR came from an elderly woman with active or convalescent COVID-19. CDR3 sequence reads: CAISEGRGEETQYF. DNA of the CDR3: TGTGCCATCAGTGAAGGTCGGGGTGAGGAGACCCAGTACTTC.